This TCR beta chain was sequenced for a study of T cell responses to AZD1222 COVID-19 vaccine. Trimming left V 5 bases short and J 4 bases short, with 14 bases between. The CDR3 covers 14 residues. Germline V gives CDR1 SGHTA, CDR2 FQGTGA. Assay: immunoSEQ multiplex PCR; the TCRdb copy retains only in-frame clones and omits some. The repertoire holds fewer than 90,000 clones, approximately 90% seen once, with approximately 10% in the top ten. The specimen comprised peripheral blood, sampled on day 0 of AZD1222 vaccination. The clonotype was recovered from an adult in good health. The J gene is TRBJ1-1, the V gene TRBV7-3; D not certain. Written as DNA, the CDR3 is TGTGCCAGCAGCCTCGCTCTTGACGGCACTGAAGCTTTCTTT. Translation: CASSLALDGTEAFF.